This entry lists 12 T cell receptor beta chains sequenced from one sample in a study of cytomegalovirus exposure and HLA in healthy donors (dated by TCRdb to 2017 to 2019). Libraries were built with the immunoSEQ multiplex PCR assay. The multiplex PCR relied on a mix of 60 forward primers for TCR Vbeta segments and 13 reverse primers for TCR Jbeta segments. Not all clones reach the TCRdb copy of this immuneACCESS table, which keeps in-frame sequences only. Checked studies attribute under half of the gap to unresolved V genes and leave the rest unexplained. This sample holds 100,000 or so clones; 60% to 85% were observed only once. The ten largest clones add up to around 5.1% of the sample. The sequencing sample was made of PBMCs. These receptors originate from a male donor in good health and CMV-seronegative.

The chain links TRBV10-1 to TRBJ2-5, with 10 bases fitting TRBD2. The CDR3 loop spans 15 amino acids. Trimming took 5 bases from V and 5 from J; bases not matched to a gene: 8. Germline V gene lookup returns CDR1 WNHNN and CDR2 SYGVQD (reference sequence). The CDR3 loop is CASSKSGRVGETQYF. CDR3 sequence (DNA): TGCGCCAGCAGTAAGAGCGGGAGGGTGGGGGAGACCCAGTACTTC.

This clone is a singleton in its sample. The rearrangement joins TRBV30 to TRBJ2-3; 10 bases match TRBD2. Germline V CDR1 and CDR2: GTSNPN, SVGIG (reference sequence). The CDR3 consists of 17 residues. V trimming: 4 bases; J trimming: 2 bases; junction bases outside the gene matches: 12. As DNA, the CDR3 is TGTGCCTGGACCCCTCTCGCACTAGCGGGGATCACAGATACGCAGTATTTT. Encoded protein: CAWTPLALAGITDTQYF.

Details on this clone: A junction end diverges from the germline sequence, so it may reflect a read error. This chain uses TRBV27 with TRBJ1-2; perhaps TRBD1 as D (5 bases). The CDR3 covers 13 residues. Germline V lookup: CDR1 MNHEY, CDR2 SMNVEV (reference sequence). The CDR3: CASKLGGTYGHTF. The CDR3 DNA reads TGTGCCAGCAAATTGGGCGGGACTTATGGCCACACCTTC.

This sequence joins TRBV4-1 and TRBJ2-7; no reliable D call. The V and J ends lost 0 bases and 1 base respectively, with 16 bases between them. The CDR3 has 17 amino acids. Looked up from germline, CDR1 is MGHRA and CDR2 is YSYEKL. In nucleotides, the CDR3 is TGCGCCAGCAGCCAAGATCTATGGCAGCGCTCTTCCTACGAGCAGTACTTC. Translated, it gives CASSQDLWQRSSYEQYF.

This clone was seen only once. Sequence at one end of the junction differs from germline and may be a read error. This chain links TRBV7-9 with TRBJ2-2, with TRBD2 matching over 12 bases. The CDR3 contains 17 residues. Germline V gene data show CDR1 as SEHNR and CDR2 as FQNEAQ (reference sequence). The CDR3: CSSSLSQTSGRTGELFF. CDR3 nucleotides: TGTTCCAGCAGCTTAAGTCAAACTAGCGGGAGGACCGGGGAGCTGTTTTTT.

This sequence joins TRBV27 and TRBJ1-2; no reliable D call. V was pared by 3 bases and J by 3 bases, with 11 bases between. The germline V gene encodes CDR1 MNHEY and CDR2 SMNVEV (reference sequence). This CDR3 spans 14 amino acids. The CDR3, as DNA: TGTGCCAGCAGTTTTATGAGTGAGGACTATGGCTACACCTTC. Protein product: CASSFMSEDYGYTF.

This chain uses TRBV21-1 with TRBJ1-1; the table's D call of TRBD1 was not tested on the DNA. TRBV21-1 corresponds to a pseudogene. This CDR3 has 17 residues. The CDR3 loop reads CASNHRTGGAGRTEAFF. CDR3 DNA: TGTGCCAGCAACCACCGGACAGGGGGCGCCGGAAGGACTGAAGCTTTCTTT.

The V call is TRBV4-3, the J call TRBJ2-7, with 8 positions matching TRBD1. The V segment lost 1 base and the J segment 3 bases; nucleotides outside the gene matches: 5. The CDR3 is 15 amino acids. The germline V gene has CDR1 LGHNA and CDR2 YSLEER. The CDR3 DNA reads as TGCGCCAGCAGCCAAGGCAGGGGGCCGGTCTACGAGCAGTACTTC. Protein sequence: CASSQGRGPVYEQYF.

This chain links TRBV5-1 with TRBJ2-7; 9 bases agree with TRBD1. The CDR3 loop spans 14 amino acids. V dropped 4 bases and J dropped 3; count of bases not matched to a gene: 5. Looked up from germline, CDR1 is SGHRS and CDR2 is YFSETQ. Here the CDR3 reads CASSKETGGYEQYF. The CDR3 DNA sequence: TGCGCCAGCAGCAAGGAGACAGGGGGCTACGAGCAGTACTTC. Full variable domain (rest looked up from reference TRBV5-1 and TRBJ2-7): KAGVTQTPRYLIKTRGQQVTLSCSPISGHRSVSWYQQTPGQGLQFLFEYFSETQRNKGNFPGRFSGRQFSNSRSEMNVSTLELGDSALYLCASSKETGGYEQYFGPGTRLTVT.

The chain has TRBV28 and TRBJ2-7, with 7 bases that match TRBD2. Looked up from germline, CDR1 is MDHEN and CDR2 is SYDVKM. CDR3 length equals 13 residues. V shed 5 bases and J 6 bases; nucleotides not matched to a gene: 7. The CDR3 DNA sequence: TGTGCCAGCAGTCGGGAGCGGGGCAGCGAGCAGTACTTC. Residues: CASSRERGSEQYF.

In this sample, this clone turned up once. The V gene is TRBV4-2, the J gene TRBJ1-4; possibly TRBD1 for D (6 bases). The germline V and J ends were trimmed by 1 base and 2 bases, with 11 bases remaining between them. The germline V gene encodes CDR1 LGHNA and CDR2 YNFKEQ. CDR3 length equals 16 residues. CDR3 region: CASSQAGAATNEKLFF. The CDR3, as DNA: TGTGCCAGCAGCCAAGCAGGGGCGGCGACTAATGAAAAACTGTTTTTT.

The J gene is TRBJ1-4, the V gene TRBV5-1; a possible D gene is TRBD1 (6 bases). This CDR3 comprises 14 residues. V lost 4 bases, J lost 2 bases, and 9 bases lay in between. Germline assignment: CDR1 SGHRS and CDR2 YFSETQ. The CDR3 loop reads CASSPQGTNEKLFF. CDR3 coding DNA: TGCGCCAGCAGCCCACAGGGTACTAATGAAAAACTGTTTTTT.